This TCR beta chain appears in the sequencing data of a study of shared clonotypes between healthy human individuals. Profiled with immunoSEQ multiplex PCR; TCRdb holds only in-frame clones, not every one. The table has 500,000 to 650,000 clones, just over 75% seen once. Germline V gives CDR1 SGHAT, CDR2 FQNNGV. The CDR3 spans 17 residues. V was trimmed by 1 base and J by 7 bases, leaving 23 bases between them. The table lists this clone with a count of one. The chain carries TRBV11-2 and TRBJ2-7; possibly TRBD2 for D (6 bases). Sequencing was carried out using PBMCs. This sequence originates from a middle-aged woman in good health. Some clones in this sample may be carry-over from other donors' samples. The CDR3 bases are TGTGCCAGCAGCTTAGGGGCGGCACCGGGAGAGGTGAGGGAGCAGTACTTC. This sequence encodes CASSLGAAPGEVREQYF.